The source of this T cell receptor (beta chain) is a study of cytomegalovirus exposure and HLA in healthy donors. Whole-study results and caveats: Highly shared sequence variants in one cluster were likely a sequencing artifact. In a later analysis, TCR beta V- and J-gene trimming was associated with a missense DCLRE1C variant. The records held CMV serostatus as the only immune exposure information. Some V segments (TRBV6-2 and TRBV6-3 among them) were excluded as indistinguishable.

Details on this clone: The antigen is undetermined.

The PCR ran on 60 Vbeta and 13 Jbeta primers. TCRdb keeps only in-frame clones here, not all; method: immunoSEQ multiplex PCR. This sample has about 95,000 clones, with about 74% found just once. With 1 base clipped from V and 7 bases from J, the junction kept 3 bases outside the gene matches. The CDR3 is 14 amino acids. Germline loops: CDR1 SGHTA, CDR2 FQGNSA. Sequenced input: PBMCs. This sequence joins TRBV7-2 and TRBJ2-2; 7 bases map to TRBD2. This TCR came from a woman between 45 and 65 years old in good health and CMV-seropositive. CDR3 in DNA: TGTGCCAGCAGCTTAGATTGGGGGGGCGGGGAGCTGTTTTTT. Its translation is CASSLDWGGGELFF.